A single sample gave rise to the 18 T cell receptor beta chains below, sequenced in a study of blood T cell repertoires in COVID-19. Here immunoSEQ multiplex PCR was the method, and the copy in TCRdb shows in-frame clones only, minus some. The sample yields more than 250,000 clones, approximately 88% seen once. What was sequenced was peripheral blood. All receptors derive from a woman aged 25 to 45 with COVID-19, enrolled during active disease.

The V and J genes are TRBV30 and TRBJ2-5, with 7 bases that match TRBD2. V lost 3 bases to trimming and J lost 4 bases; unmatched junction nucleotides: 11. Looked up from germline, CDR1 is GTSNPN and CDR2 is SVGIG (reference sequence). This CDR3 is built from 15 residues. CDR3 DNA: TGTGCCTGGAGGGACGGGCGGGGGTACATAGAGACCCAGTACTTC. Amino acids: CAWRDGRGYIETQYF.

V is TRBV21-1 and J is TRBJ2-7; TRBD2, the table's D call, lacks a check against the DNA. TRBV21-1 is a pseudogene segment. The CDR3 has 15 residues. The CDR3, as DNA: TGTGCCAGCAGCTCTCCTAGCGGGGGGGCCAACGAGCAGTACGTC. It codes for CASSSPSGGANEQYV.

V and J are TRBV5-5 and TRBJ1-5; D is uncertain. The CDR3 runs 15 residues. Trimming shortened V by 4 bases and J by 2 bases, and 13 bases separated the two germline ends. Germline CDR1 reads SGHKS; CDR2 reads YYEKEE (reference sequence). CDR3 loop: CASSPLLIGNQPQHF. The CDR3 region has the DNA TGTGCCAGCAGCCCTCTTCTTATCGGCAATCAGCCCCAGCATTTT.

This chain connects TRBV5-6 to TRBJ1-3; 9 nucleotides line up with TRBD1. The CDR3 is 15 amino acids. Germline V CDR1 and CDR2: SGHDT, YYEEEE. The V gene end was trimmed by 4 bases and the J gene end by 1 base; junction bases not matched to a gene: 3. CDR3 sequence: CASSGDRVSGNTIYF. The CDR3 coding sequence is TGTGCCAGCAGCGGGGACAGGGTGTCTGGAAACACCATATATTTT.

The chain joins TRBV15 to TRBJ1-1; 11 positions match TRBD1. CDR3 length: 16 residues. Losses at the gene ends were 1 base for V and 4 bases for J; bases not matched to a gene: 5. Germline-derived CDR1 and CDR2 are LNHNV and YYDKDF (reference sequence). CDR3 residues: CATSRGVGQGATEAFF. The CDR3, as DNA: TGTGCCACCAGCAGAGGGGTAGGACAGGGGGCCACTGAAGCTTTCTTT. Supplemented by reference TRBV15 and TRBJ1-1, the full variable domain reads DAMVIQNPRYQVTQFGKPVTLSCSQTLNHNVMYWYQQKSSQAPKLLFHYYDKDFNNEADTPDNFQSRRPNTSFCFLDIRSPGLGDTAMYLCATSRGVGQGATEAFFGQGTRLTVV.

The chain uses TRBV3-1 (or the pseudogene TRBV3-2) and TRBJ2-4; TRBD2 matches at 11 bases. CDR1 is LGHDT, CDR2 YNNKEL, per germline (reference sequence). Losses at the gene ends were 1 base for V and 6 bases for J; bases not matched to a gene: 11. CDR3 length: 18 residues. The CDR3 bases are TGTGCCAGCAGCCAAGGAGGGGGTGCCGGGACTAGCGGAAACATTCAGTACTTC. Protein sequence: CASSQGGGAGTSGNIQYF.

The chain combines TRBV10-3 with TRBJ1-1; 7 bases fit TRBD1. V dropped 6 bases and J dropped 2; count of bases not matched to a gene: 9. From germline, CDR1 is ENHRY and CDR2 SYGVKD. CDR3 length: 15 amino acids. CDR3 sequence reads: CAIRARGAGNTEAFF. In nucleotides, the CDR3 is TGTGCCATCAGGGCCAGGGGGGCGGGTAACACTGAAGCTTTCTTT.

On this clone: Other DNA sequences in this specimen translate into the identical CDR3. The rearrangement uses TRBV5-4 and TRBJ1-2, with D tentatively TRBD1 (5 bases). Trimming shortened V by 0 bases and J by 3 bases, and 6 bases separated the two germline ends. In germline, CDR1 is SGHNT, CDR2 YYREEE (reference sequence). This CDR3 is built from 13 residues. CDR3: CASSLVGDYGYTF. In DNA, the CDR3 is TGTGCCAGCAGCTTGGTAGGGGACTATGGCTACACCTTC.

The rearrangement links TRBV5-1 to TRBJ1-1; the match to TRBD1 covers 7 bases. The CDR3 runs to 16 residues. In germline, CDR1 is SGHRS, CDR2 YFSETQ. Trimming at V came to 6 bases and at J to 1 base, leaving 12 bases not matched to a gene. For the CDR3, the DNA is TGCGCCAGCACCAAGCTTGAGAAGGGGGCGAACACTGAAGCTTTCTTT. Translating gives CASTKLEKGANTEAFF.

The chain is built from TRBV10-3 and TRBJ1-1; D is unclear. Trimming stripped 3 bases from V and 0 bases from J, with 2 bases between. This CDR3 is 12 amino acids long. Per germline, CDR1 ENHRY and CDR2 SYGVKD. CDR3 region: CAISDMNTEAFF. The CDR3 region has the DNA TGTGCCATCAGTGATATGAACACTGAAGCTTTCTTT.

The chain joins TRBV12-5 to TRBJ1-5, with D unresolved. Trimming removed 6 bases from V and 1 base from J, with 28 bases in between. Germline CDR1 is LGHNT and CDR2 is FRNRAP. The CDR3 sequence is 20 residues long. The CDR3 DNA follows: TGTGCTAGTGGGTCCGACCTGCGGGTTTACAGCTCCGGGAGCAATCAGCCCCAGCATTTT. This encodes CASGSDLRVYSSGSNQPQHF.

The genes are TRBV20-1 and TRBJ1-5, with 8 nucleotides matching TRBD1. The J call could be wrong; TRBJ2-3 is a better fit for the DNA end. There are 16 residues in the CDR3. Looked up from germline, CDR1 is DFQATT and CDR2 is SNEGSKA (reference sequence). CDR3 loop: CSASQPASGGYQPQYF. The CDR3 bases are TGCAGTGCTAGTCAACCAGCCTCAGGGGGCTATCAGCCCCAGTATTTT.

The CDR3: CASSFRTGERLPGDEQYF. CDR3 DNA: TGCGCCAGCAGCTTCCGGACAGGGGAGCGTTTACCTGGGGACGAGCAGTACTTC. This chain connects TRBV5-1 to TRBJ2-7; the match to TRBD1 covers 9 bases. Germline V gene data show CDR1 as SGHRS and CDR2 as YFSETQ. Losses at the gene ends were 2 bases for V and 5 bases for J; bases not matched to a gene: 17. The CDR3 has 18 amino acids.

This clone has a single count. This sequence joins TRBV15 and TRBJ2-3; 8 nucleotides align to TRBD2. The V segment lost 9 bases and the J segment 2 bases; nucleotides outside the gene matches: 4. This CDR3 has 13 residues. The germline CDR1 and CDR2 sequences are LNHNV and YYDKDF (reference sequence). CDR3 amino acids: CATNSGATDTQYF. DNA of the CDR3: TGTGCCACTAATAGCGGGGCCACAGATACGCAGTATTTT.

The CDR3 nucleotides are TGTGCCAGCAGCCAAGATGGGCAGCTGTTAAACACTGAAGCTTTCTTT. As protein: CASSQDGQLLNTEAFF. This chain joins TRBV14 and TRBJ1-1; no firm D call. Germline V lookup: CDR1 SGHDN, CDR2 FVKESK. V was shortened by 0 bases and J by 2 bases, with 13 bases between the two germline ends. CDR3 size: 16 residues.

The chain uses TRBV6-1 and TRBJ1-3; D is uncertain. This CDR3 contains 15 residues. Trimming left V 1 base short and J 0 bases short, with 7 bases between. From germline, CDR1 is MNHNS and CDR2 SASEGT. CDR3 DNA sequence: TGTGCCAGCAGTGAAGTGCGTGTCTCTGGAAACACCATATATTTT. This gives the protein CASSEVRVSGNTIYF.

This chain uses TRBV3-1 (or the pseudogene TRBV3-2) with TRBJ2-3; 9 nucleotides align to TRBD2. Trimming took 6 bases from V and 5 from J; bases not matched to a gene: 9. The CDR3 totals 15 residues. Germline assignment: CDR1 LGHDT and CDR2 YNNKEL (reference sequence). CDR3 amino acids: CASSRGDSGGDTQYF. In DNA form, the CDR3 reads TGTGCCAGCAGTCGGGGTGATAGCGGGGGAGATACGCAGTATTTT.

The gene calls are TRBV29-1 and TRBJ2-4; TRBD2 might be the D (5 bases). The germline V gene has CDR1 SQVTM and CDR2 ANQGSEA. Trimming removed 5 bases from V and 5 bases from J, with 19 bases in between. The CDR3 has 15 amino acids. The CDR3 DNA reads as TGCAGCGTTCGAGGAGGCTCCCTTCACCAAAACATTCAGTACTTC. Protein sequence: CSVRGGSLHQNIQYF.